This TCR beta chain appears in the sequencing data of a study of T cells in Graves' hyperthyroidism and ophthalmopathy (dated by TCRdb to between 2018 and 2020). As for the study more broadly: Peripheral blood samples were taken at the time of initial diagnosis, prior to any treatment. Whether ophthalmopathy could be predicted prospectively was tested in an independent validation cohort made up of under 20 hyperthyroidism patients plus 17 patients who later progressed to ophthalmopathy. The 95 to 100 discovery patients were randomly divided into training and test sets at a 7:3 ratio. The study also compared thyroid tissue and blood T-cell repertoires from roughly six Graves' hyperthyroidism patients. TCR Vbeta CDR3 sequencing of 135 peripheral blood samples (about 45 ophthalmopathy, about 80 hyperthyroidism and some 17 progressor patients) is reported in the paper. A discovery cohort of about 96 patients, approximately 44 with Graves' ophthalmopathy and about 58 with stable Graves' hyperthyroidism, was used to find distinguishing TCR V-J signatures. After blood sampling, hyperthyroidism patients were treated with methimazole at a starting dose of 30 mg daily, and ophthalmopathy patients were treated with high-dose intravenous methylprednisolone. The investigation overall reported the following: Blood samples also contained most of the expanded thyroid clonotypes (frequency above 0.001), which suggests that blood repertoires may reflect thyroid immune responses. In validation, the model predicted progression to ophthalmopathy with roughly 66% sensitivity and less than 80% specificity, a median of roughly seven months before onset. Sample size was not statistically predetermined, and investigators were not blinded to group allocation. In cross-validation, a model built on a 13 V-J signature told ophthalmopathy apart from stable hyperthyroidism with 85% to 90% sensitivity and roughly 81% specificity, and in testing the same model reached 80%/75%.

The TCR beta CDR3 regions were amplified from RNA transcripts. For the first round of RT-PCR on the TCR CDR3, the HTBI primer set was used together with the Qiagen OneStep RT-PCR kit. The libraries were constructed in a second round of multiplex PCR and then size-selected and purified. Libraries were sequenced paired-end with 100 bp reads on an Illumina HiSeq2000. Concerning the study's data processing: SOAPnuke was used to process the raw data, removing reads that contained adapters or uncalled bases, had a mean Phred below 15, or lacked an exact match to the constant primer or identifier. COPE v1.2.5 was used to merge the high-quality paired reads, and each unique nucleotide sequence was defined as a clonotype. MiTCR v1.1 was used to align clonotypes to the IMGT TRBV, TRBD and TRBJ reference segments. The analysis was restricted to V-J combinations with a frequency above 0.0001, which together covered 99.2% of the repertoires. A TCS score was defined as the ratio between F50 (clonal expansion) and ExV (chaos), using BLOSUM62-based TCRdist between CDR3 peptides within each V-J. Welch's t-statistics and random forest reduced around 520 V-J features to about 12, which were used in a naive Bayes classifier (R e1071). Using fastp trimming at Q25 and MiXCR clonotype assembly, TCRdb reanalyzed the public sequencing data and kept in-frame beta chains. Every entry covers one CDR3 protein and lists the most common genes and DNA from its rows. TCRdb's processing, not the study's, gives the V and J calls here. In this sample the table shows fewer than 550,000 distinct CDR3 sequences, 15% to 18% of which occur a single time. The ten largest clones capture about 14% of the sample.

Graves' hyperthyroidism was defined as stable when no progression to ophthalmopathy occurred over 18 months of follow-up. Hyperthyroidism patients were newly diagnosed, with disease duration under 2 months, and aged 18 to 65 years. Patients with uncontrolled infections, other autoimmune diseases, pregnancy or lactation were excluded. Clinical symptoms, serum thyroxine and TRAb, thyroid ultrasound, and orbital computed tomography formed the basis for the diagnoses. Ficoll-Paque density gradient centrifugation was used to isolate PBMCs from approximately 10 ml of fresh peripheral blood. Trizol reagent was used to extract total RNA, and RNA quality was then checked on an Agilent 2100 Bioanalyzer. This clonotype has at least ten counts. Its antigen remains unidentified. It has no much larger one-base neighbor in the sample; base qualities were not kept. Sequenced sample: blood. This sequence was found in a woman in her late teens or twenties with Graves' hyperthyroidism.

The nucleotide sequence reads TGTGCCAGCACCTACCCTTGGAGCGGGAGGGCAGCCTACGAGCAGTACTTC. It translates to CASTYPWSGRAAYEQYF. The receptor chain draws on TRBV2 and TRBJ2-7, with 10 bases aligning to TRBD2. Trimming takes 7 bases off V and 2 bases off J; junction bases not matched to a gene: 14. From a lookup of the germline V gene, CDR1 and CDR2 are SNHLY and FYNNEI. The CDR3 spans 17 residues, from the cysteine through the phenylalanine. Only the CDR3 portion is preserved as DNA: 51 bases, with reading frame beginning at the first base.